A single sample gave rise to the 31 T cell receptor beta chains below, sequenced in a study of monozygotic twins with inflammatory bowel disease. TCRdb reprocessed the 5' RACE reads and stores each CDR3 protein as one record, lacking DNA. The table for this sample gives some 300,000 distinct CDR3 sequences. Sequenced: blood. These receptors came from a human donor with ulcerative colitis or Crohn's disease, or a healthy co-twin of an affected twin (not recorded which).

CDR3 loop: CASSQDTGIYNEQFF. The rearrangement links TRBV4-2 to TRBJ2-1. This CDR3 has 15 residues. Looked up from germline, CDR1 is LGHNA and CDR2 is YNFKEQ.

This chain joins TRBV3-1 and TRBJ1-5; TCRdb outputs TRBD1, but without DNA this stays unchecked. Germline V gene sequence: CDR1 LGHDT, CDR2 YNNKEL (reference sequence). This CDR3 is built from 15 residues. CDR3 loop: CASSRGQAMNQPQHF.

The V call is TRBV9, the J call TRBJ1-2; the D call from TCRdb, TRBD1, cannot be confirmed without DNA. Germline values: CDR1 SGDLS, CDR2 YYNGEE. CDR3 length: 17 residues. The CDR3 sequence is CASSVDLRDGIWSGYTF.

The gene calls are TRBV9 and TRBJ1-2. Germline CDR1 reads SGDLS; CDR2 reads YYNGEE. The CDR3 has 16 residues. The CDR3 protein is CASSVAADAYNYGYTF. The full variable domain, with the rest looked up from reference TRBV9 and TRBJ1-2, is DSGVTQTPKHLITATGQRVTLRCSPRSGDLSVYWYQQSLDQGLQFLIQYYNGEERAKGNILERFSAQQFPDLHSELNLSSLELGDSALYFCASSVAADAYNYGYTFGSGTRLTVV.

This sequence joins TRBV11-2 and TRBJ2-7; absent DNA, TCRdb's TRBD1 call cannot be checked. Germline assignment: CDR1 SGHAT and CDR2 FQNNGV. The CDR3 is 13 residues long. The CDR3 loop reads CASSSPMAYEQYF.

This chain joins TRBV7-9 and TRBJ1-1. Germline lookup yields CDR1 SEHNR and CDR2 FQNEAQ (reference sequence). The CDR3 is 14 residues long. CDR3 in amino acids: CASSPALSVTEAFF.

The chain recombines TRBV5-6 with TRBJ2-7; the D gene TCRdb calls, TRBD1, cannot be checked with no DNA. The length of the CDR3 is 14 residues. CDR1 is SGHDT, CDR2 YYEEEE, per germline. CDR3 sequence: CASSVGGSSYEQYF.

The V and J genes are TRBV9 and TRBJ2-3; the D call of TRBD2 rests on TCRdb alone, since no DNA is present to check it. CDR3 size: 15 residues. CDR1 SGDLS and CDR2 YYNGEE come from the germline V gene. The CDR3 protein is CASTSGPSGTDTQYF.

The chain links TRBV24-1 to TRBJ2-1; the TCRdb D gene call, TRBD1, has no DNA to confirm it. The CDR3 runs to 16 residues. Germline CDR1 reads KGHDR; CDR2 reads SFDVKD. The CDR3 region is CATSDVTGGWSNEQFF.

This chain links TRBV12-3 or TRBV12-4 with TRBJ2-3; lacking DNA, the TRBD1 call made by TCRdb goes unchecked. The CDR3 consists of 13 residues. CDR3 sequence: CASSPQGADTQYF.

The rearrangement uses TRBV18 and TRBJ2-7. The germline gives CDR1 KGHSH, CDR2 LQKENI. The CDR3 is 15 amino acids. The CDR3 protein is CASSPASVTAYEQYF. The variable domain in full, with the rest retrieved from reference TRBV18 and TRBJ2-7, is NAGVMQNPRHLVRRRGQEARLRCSPMKGHSHVYWYRQLPEEGLKFMVYLQKENIIDESGMPKERFSAEFPKEGPSILRIQQVVRGDSAAYFCASSPASVTAYEQYFGPGTRLTVT.

The chain has TRBV12-3 or TRBV12-4 and TRBJ1-3. The CDR3 has 12 amino acids. The CDR3 region is CASSLRIDTIYF.

V usage is TRBV5-1 and J usage is TRBJ2-5. Germline V gene data show CDR1 as SGHRS and CDR2 as YFSETQ. The length of the CDR3 is 14 residues. The CDR3 sequence is CASSLIMSQETQYF.

The chain is built from TRBV5-6 and TRBJ2-7. Germline lookup yields CDR1 SGHDT and CDR2 YYEEEE. The CDR3 spans 13 residues. The CDR3 loop reads CASSLVLIDEQYF.

The J gene is TRBJ2-2, the V gene TRBV28; no DNA is available, so the TRBD2 call from TCRdb remains unchecked. Germline loops: CDR1 MDHEN, CDR2 SYDVKM. The CDR3 covers 15 residues. This chain's CDR3 is CASSPAGTPTGELFF. The full variable domain, in which reference TRBV28 and TRBJ2-2 provide the parts outside the CDR3, is DVKVTQSSRYLVKRTGEKVFLECVQDMDHENMFWYRQDPGLGLRLIYFSYDVKMKEKGDIPEGYSVSREKKERFSLILESASTNQTSMYLCASSPAGTPTGELFFGEGSRLTVL.

The chain is built from TRBV5-1 and TRBJ1-5. Germline V lookup: CDR1 SGHRS, CDR2 YFSETQ. The CDR3 spans 13 residues. The CDR3 sequence: CASSLGGVQPQHF.

The chain couples TRBV2 to TRBJ2-3; the D call of TRBD2 rests on TCRdb alone, since no DNA is present to check it. Germline CDR1 is SNHLY and CDR2 is FYNNEI. The CDR3 spans 15 residues. CDR3 protein: CASSAGTSGTGTQYF.

The V and J genes are TRBV20-1 and TRBJ2-7; TCRdb designates TRBD2, a call that cannot be tested without DNA. CDR3 length equals 13 residues. Germline CDR1 DFQATT, CDR2 SNEGSKA (reference sequence). CDR3 region: CSATLPRTYEQYF.

This chain joins TRBV18 and TRBJ2-1; the D call from TCRdb, TRBD2, cannot be confirmed without DNA. Germline CDR1 KGHSH, CDR2 LQKENI. The CDR3 runs 19 residues. CDR3 protein: CASSPPVGGRAFSYNEQFF. The complete variable domain, with remaining parts taken from reference TRBV18 and TRBJ2-1, reads NAGVMQNPRHLVRRRGQEARLRCSPMKGHSHVYWYRQLPEEGLKFMVYLQKENIIDESGMPKERFSAEFPKEGPSILRIQQVVRGDSAAYFCASSPPVGGRAFSYNEQFFGPGTRLTVL.

The V call is TRBV29-1, the J call TRBJ2-1; TCRdb returns TRBD2, unconfirmable since there is no DNA. CDR3 length equals 14 residues. Looked up from germline, CDR1 is SQVTM and CDR2 is ANQGSEA. This CDR3 reads CSVSSGGARSEQFF.

V gene TRBV27 combines with J gene TRBJ1-5; the D gene TCRdb calls, TRBD1, cannot be checked with no DNA. The germline CDR1 and CDR2 sequences are MNHEY and SMNVEV (reference sequence). This CDR3 region has 15 residues. This CDR3 is CASSLSLGRGQPQHF.

The rearrangement uses TRBV20-1 and TRBJ2-5; absent DNA, TCRdb's TRBD2 call cannot be checked. The CDR3 totals 17 residues. Germline lookup yields CDR1 DFQATT and CDR2 SNEGSKA (reference sequence). This CDR3 reads CSARAIRGRTIQETQYF.

The V call is TRBV28, the J call TRBJ2-3; the D call of TRBD1 rests on TCRdb alone, since no DNA is present to check it. The germline V gene encodes CDR1 MDHEN and CDR2 SYDVKM. The CDR3 runs to 16 residues. The CDR3 region is CASSLWTGTSTDTQYF.

The chain joins TRBV7-9 to TRBJ2-7; as DNA is missing, the TRBD2 call by TCRdb cannot be tested. This CDR3 has 14 residues. Germline CDR1 is SEHNR and CDR2 is FQNEAQ (reference sequence). The CDR3 sequence: CASSLAAGGYEQYF.

The gene calls are TRBV20-1 and TRBJ2-7; lacking DNA, the TRBD2 call made by TCRdb goes unchecked. The germline gives CDR1 DFQATT, CDR2 SNEGSKA (reference sequence). This CDR3 contains 15 residues. The CDR3 here is CSARAPGLAQYEQYF.

V and J are TRBV19 and TRBJ2-7; TCRdb reports TRBD1, a call that lacks DNA to check it against. CDR3 length equals 13 residues. CDR1 is LNHDA, CDR2 SQIVND, per germline (reference sequence). CDR3: CATGTDEVYEQYF.

The chain is built from TRBV7-9 and TRBJ2-1. Germline V lookup: CDR1 SEHNR, CDR2 FQNEAQ (reference sequence). This CDR3 region has 14 residues. CDR3 region: CASSLEAVSNEQFF.

V is TRBV11-1 and J is TRBJ2-7; the D gene TCRdb calls, TRBD2, cannot be checked with no DNA. The CDR3 extends over 18 amino acids. Germline CDR1 SGHAT, CDR2 FQDESV (reference sequence). CDR3 residues: CASSLGRGGTGSSYEQYF.

The chain recombines TRBV12-3 or TRBV12-4 with TRBJ1-5; TCRdb's assignment of TRBD1 cannot be checked, as there is no DNA. The CDR3 covers 13 residues. CDR3 region: CASSFGTGQPQHF.

The gene calls are TRBV3-1 and TRBJ2-1. The V gene's germline CDR1 is LGHDT and CDR2 YNNKEL (reference sequence). The CDR3 extends over 13 amino acids. The CDR3 sequence is CASSQDFYNEQFF.

The rearrangement uses TRBV7-2 and TRBJ2-1; the D gene TCRdb calls, TRBD1, cannot be checked with no DNA. Looked up from germline, CDR1 is SGHTA and CDR2 is FQGNSA. The CDR3 sequence is 15 residues long. This chain's CDR3 is CASSSSPGPRNEQFF.